Listed below are T cell receptor beta chains from one sample, sequenced in a study of T cell responses to AZD1222 COVID-19 vaccine. Sequencing used immunoSEQ multiplex PCR; TCRdb keeps in-frame clones, though not all of them. The sample includes 130,000 to 150,000 clones, about 87% seen only once; the top ten take around 3.4%. The specimen was peripheral blood, collected on day 0 of MenACWY control vaccination. The source is an adult in good health. Both conserved end residues are part of each CDR3. A D gene is named only where the DNA matches it firmly. Clone size is given for some rows only: seen once, a few or many times, or a class if the clone is expanded.

size	V	D	J	DNA	CDR3
.	TRBV28	.	TRBJ1-3	TGTGCCAGCAGTCCCCCGGCTCCTGGAAACACCATATATTTT	CASSPPAPGNTIYF
.	TRBV11-3	.	TRBJ2-1	TGTGCCAGCAGCTTAGGGGCCCTATGGGGGAGCTATGAGCAGTTCTTC	CASSLGALWGSYEQFF
.	TRBV15	.	TRBJ2-5	TGTGCCACCAGCAGAGATAGTAGACTCAACCGGGAGACCCAGTACTTC	CATSRDSRLNRETQYF
.	TRBV24-1	TRBD1	TRBJ1-2	TGTGCCACCAGTGAAGATACAGGGGGGGGTTATGGCTACACCTTC	CATSEDTGGGYGYTF
once	TRBV9	.	TRBJ2-2	TGTGCCAGCAGAGGGTCCCTCACCGGGGAGCTGTTTTTT	CASRGSLTGELFF
.	TRBV29-1	.	TRBJ2-7	TGCAGCGTTGAACAAGAACAGACCCCCTACGAGCAGTACTTC	CSVEQEQTPYEQYF
.	TRBV5-4	.	TRBJ1-2	TGTGCCAGCAGCTTGGAAATCGGGGCCTATGGCTACACCTTC	CASSLEIGAYGYTF
.	TRBV28	TRBD2	TRBJ2-7	TGTGCCACTAGGATCGGGACTAGCGGGAGGATGGGGTTCTACGAGCAGTACTTC	CATRIGTSGRMGFYEQYF
.	TRBV5-6	TRBD1	TRBJ1-2	TGTGCCAGCAGTTTCGACAGGGTGGGTGGCTACACCTTC	CASSFDRVGGYTF
.	TRBV6-1	.	TRBJ2-7	TGTGCCACTCACAGTAGTACCTACGAGCAGTACTTC	CATHSSTYEQYF
.	TRBV5-1	.	TRBJ2-5	TGCGCCAGCAGTCGTACAGGGATACCCCAAGAAAAAGAGACCCAGTACTTC	CASSRTGIPQEKETQYF
once	TRBV6-2/TRBV6-3	.	TRBJ1-1	TGTGCCAGCAGTATAGGCATGAACACTGAAGCTTTCTTT	CASSIGMNTEAFF
.	TRBV7-3	.	TRBJ1-1	TGTGCCAGCAGCCCCTCGCAGAACACTGAAGCTTTCTTT	CASSPSQNTEAFF
.	TRBV7-3	.	TRBJ1-2	TGTGCCAGCAGCTTAACCAGGGAAGGGTATGGCTACACCTTC	CASSLTREGYGYTF
.	TRBV9	TRBD2	TRBJ2-7	TGTGCCAGCAGCGTATCTAGCGGGAGATCCTACGAGCAGTACTTC	CASSVSSGRSYEQYF
.	TRBV7-3	TRBD1	TRBJ2-1	TGTGCCAGCAGCGGAGGCCAGGGGGCCGAACAGTTCTTC	CASSGGQGAEQFF
.	TRBV5-1	TRBD2	TRBJ2-3	TGCGCCAGCAGCTTGTTAACTAGCGGGAGGTCGGCAGATACGCAGTATTTT	CASSLLTSGRSADTQYF
.	TRBV2	TRBD1	TRBJ1-6	TGTGCCAGCGAAGACAGGGGGCGGACAAATTCACCCCTCCACTTT	CASEDRGRTNSPLHF
.	TRBV28	.	TRBJ2-6	TGTGCCAGCACGGCAGCCTCTGGGGCCAACGTCCTGACTTTC	CASTAASGANVLTF
.	TRBV4-3	TRBD1	TRBJ1-4	TGCGCCAGCAGCCTCTTGACAGGGGTGGATGAAAAACTGTTTTTT	CASSLLTGVDEKLFF
.	TRBV5-4	TRBD1	TRBJ1-2	TGTGCCAGCAGCGGCCGGACAGGAGGTAACTATGGCTACACCTTC	CASSGRTGGNYGYTF
once	TRBV23-1	TRBD1	TRBJ2-7	TGCGCCAGCAGTCACCGAACGGACAGGGCGGACGAGCAGTACTTC	CASSHRTDRADEQYF
.	TRBV10-3	TRBD1	TRBJ1-2	TGTGCCATCAGTACGGGACAGGGAAACTATGGCTACACCTTC	CAISTGQGNYGYTF
.	TRBV28	TRBD1	TRBJ1-5	TGTGCCAGCAGTCTGCGACAGGGCCAGCTCCAGCCCCAGCATTTT	CASSLRQGQLQPQHF
.	TRBV14	.	TRBJ1-1	TGTGCCAGCAGCCAAGATCGGAACACTGAAGCTTTCTTT	CASSQDRNTEAFF
.	TRBV5-5	.	TRBJ2-7	TGTGCCAGCAGCTCGTCGACAGGACCCCGCTCCTACGAGCAGTACTTC	CASSSSTGPRSYEQYF
.	TRBV21-1	.	TRBJ1-1	TGTGCCAGCAGCCTATCGGAACGCGATCGAGAAGCTTTCTTT	CASSLSERDREAFF
.	TRBV28	TRBD1	TRBJ1-2	TGTGCCAGCAGTCCCCACCCCGGGACAGCCCGAGGAAACTATGGCTACACCTTC	CASSPHPGTARGNYGYTF
.	TRBV6-5	.	TRBJ2-7	TGTGCCAGCAGTAGGGACGGAGTCTCCTACGAGCAGTACTTC	CASSRDGVSYEQYF
.	TRBV2	.	TRBJ1-4	TGTGCCAGCAGTGAAATCATGGCTGGAGGTGGAAAACTGTTTTTT	CASSEIMAGGGKLFF
.	TRBV7-3	.	TRBJ1-6	TGTGCCAGCAGCGCCCATAATTCACCCCTCCACTTT	CASSAHNSPLHF
.	TRBV7-8	TRBD2	TRBJ2-7	TGTGCCAGCAGCTTAGCGCGGGGGAACTCCTACGAGCAGTACTTC	CASSLARGNSYEQYF
.	TRBV4-1	.	TRBJ2-7	TGCGCCAGCAGCCAGCAGACTGGGGGAACCTACGAGCAGTACTTC	CASSQQTGGTYEQYF